This TCR beta chain was identified in a study of T-cell memory formation after mild COVID-19. Overall study results and limits: Contracting clones from day 15 to 85 had balanced CD4/CD8; later expanders favoured CD4+.

The CDR3 sequence is 14 residues long. The J segment lost 4 bases and the V segment lost 2 bases, leaving 4 bases of the junction unmatched. CDR1 is LGHDT and CDR2 is YNNKEL in the germline V gene (reference sequence). Via MiXCR, TCRdb re-called the 5' RACE reads, giving one row per CDR3 protein. The top ten clones hold about 22% of a sample with about 360,000 distinct CDR3 sequences, roughly 13% of them seen once. The table lists this clonotype with many counts. Its antigen is not known. The sequence was obtained from a man younger than 35 who had mild COVID-19 (a few samples of this study predate the infection). Cell type and time point are not known. Sequenced material: PBMCs or a T cell subset sorted from them (not recorded which). The chain recombines TRBV3-1 with TRBJ2-5; TRBD1 matches 7 bases. CDR3 protein: CASSQSNRGETQYF. CDR3 nucleotide sequence: TGTGCCAGCAGCCAATCAAACAGGGGAGAGACCCAGTACTTC.